The 22 T cell receptor beta chains below all came from one sample that was sequenced in a study of T-cell reconstitution after alpha-beta-depleted transplantation in children. Using unique molecular identifiers, the investigators prepared the TCRbeta library. In TCRdb, the PCR reads were re-called with MiXCR into one record per CDR3 protein. The sample consists of around 580,000 distinct CDR3 sequences, approximately 30% of them appearing once. The starting material was PBMCs, obtained before TCRalphabeta/CD19-depleted stem cell transplant. Receptor source: a boy under three years old with Wiskott-Aldrich syndrome, due to receive a stem cell transplant.

In this sample, this clonotype turned up a few times. This chain joins TRBV24-1 and TRBJ2-5; 7 nucleotides line up with TRBD1. The junction had 9 bases not matched to a gene; V was cut back by 4 bases and J by 5 bases. CDR1 KGHDR and CDR2 SFDVKD come from the germline V gene. This CDR3 contains 15 residues. This chain's CDR3 is CATSDLTGFRETQYF. The CDR3 region has the DNA TGTGCCACCAGTGACTTGACAGGGTTTAGGGAGACCCAGTACTTC.

As for this clonotype: One junction end does not reproduce the germline sequence, and a read error may be involved. The chain uses TRBV11-1 and TRBJ2-6; D is tentatively TRBD1 or TRBD2 (5 bases each). The CDR3 contains 18 residues. The germline V gene encodes CDR1 SGHAT and CDR2 FQDESV (reference sequence). The CDR3 spells CASSFIGIRGSGANGLTF. CDR3 bases: TGTGCCAGCAGCTTCATAGGAATCCGGGGCTCTGGGGCCAACGGCCTGACTTTC.

The count of this clonotype is one. One junction end does not reproduce the germline sequence, and a read error may be involved. The gene calls are TRBV24-1 and TRBJ2-6; possibly TRBD1 for D (7 bases). Germline CDR1 is KGHDR and CDR2 is SFDVKD. This CDR3 comprises 14 residues. CDR3 loop: CATGGTAGANGLTF. CDR3 DNA: TGTGCCACCGGGGGGACAGCTGGGGCCAACGGCCTGACTTTC.

CDR3 DNA sequence: TGTGCCAGCAGTTTATCCCCTGGCGGAGCCGTCTACGAGCAGTACTTC. It is translated as CASSLSPGGAVYEQYF. The V call is TRBV28, the J call TRBJ2-7; no clear D. Germline-derived CDR1 and CDR2 are MDHEN and SYDVKM. The CDR3 length is 16 residues. The V end lost 1 base, the J end lost 3 bases, and 16 bases lay between the germline ends. The full variable domain, rest sourced from reference TRBV28 and TRBJ2-7, is DVKVTQSSRYLVKRTGEKVFLECVQDMDHENMFWYRQDPGLGLRLIYFSYDVKMKEKGDIPEGYSVSREKKERFSLILESASTNQTSMYLCASSLSPGGAVYEQYFGPGTRLTVT.

There are a few counts of this clonotype. In nucleotides, the CDR3 is TGTGCCAGCAGCTTAGAATGGAGACTAGGAGAGACCCAGTACTTC. Translation: CASSLEWRLGETQYF. The chain uses TRBV7-2 and TRBJ2-5; tentatively, D is TRBD2 (6 bases). From germline, CDR1 is SGHTA and CDR2 FQGNSA. Trimming cost V 1 base and J 4 bases, with 13 bases left between them. The CDR3 runs 15 residues.

The table lists this clonotype with a few counts. The V and J genes are TRBV5-1 and TRBJ2-5, with a weak D call TRBD1 (6 bases). V dropped 1 base and J dropped 2 bases, with 12 bases sitting between them. This CDR3 comprises 15 residues. Germline-derived CDR1 and CDR2 are SGHRS and YFSETQ. CDR3 in amino acids: CASSLTGTRQETQYF. The CDR3 DNA follows: TGCGCCAGCAGCTTGACGGGGACACGTCAAGAGACCCAGTACTTC.

The J gene is TRBJ2-3, the V gene TRBV18; TRBD1 matches 7 bases. The CDR3 is 16 residues long. CDR1 and CDR2 from the germline V gene are KGHSH and LQKENI. J lost 1 base, V lost 2 bases, and 6 bases had no gene match. The CDR3 here is CASSPITGVGTDTQYF. The CDR3 nucleotides read TGTGCCAGCTCACCAATAACAGGGGTAGGCACAGATACGCAGTATTTT. The full variable domain, rest sourced from reference TRBV18 and TRBJ2-3, is NAGVMQNPRHLVRRRGQEARLRCSPMKGHSHVYWYRQLPEEGLKFMVYLQKENIIDESGMPKERFSAEFPKEGPSILRIQQVVRGDSAAYFCASSPITGVGTDTQYFGPGTRLTVL.

The chain has TRBV5-5 and TRBJ2-7; the match to TRBD1 covers 8 bases. With 4 bases clipped from V and 3 bases from J, the junction kept 6 bases outside the gene matches. CDR1 and CDR2 (germline): SGHKS, YYEKEE (reference sequence). This CDR3 has 14 amino acids. The CDR3 reads CASSRQGSDYEQYF. The CDR3 bases are TGTGCCAGCAGCCGACAGGGGTCCGACTACGAGCAGTACTTC.

In this sample, this clonotype turned up many times. The chain links TRBV7-2 to TRBJ2-2; possibly TRBD1 or TRBD2 for D (5 bases each). CDR3 length equals 17 residues. V was trimmed by 3 bases and J by 1 base, leaving 15 bases between them. Germline CDR1 SGHTA, CDR2 FQGNSA. The CDR3 here is CASSFTLGTENTGELFF. CDR3 DNA sequence: TGTGCCAGCAGCTTTACCCTTGGGACGGAGAACACCGGGGAGCTGTTTTTT.

This chain links TRBV12-3 or TRBV12-4 with TRBJ1-1, with 9 bases aligning to TRBD1. V gave up 4 bases and J gave up 12 bases; unmatched junction bases: 3. CDR3 length: 11 amino acids. The CDR3 reads CASSSGTGTFF. The CDR3 DNA is TGTGCCAGCAGTTCCGGGACAGGGACTTTCTTT.

V usage is TRBV28 and J usage is TRBJ2-7; 8 bases agree with TRBD2. After removal of 5 bases from V and 5 bases from J, the junction contained 14 bases not matched to a gene. This CDR3 contains 16 residues. The germline V gene has CDR1 MDHEN and CDR2 SYDVKM. This CDR3 is CASSVLRGSGNHEQYF. CDR3 in DNA: TGTGCCAGCAGTGTTCTTCGGGGTAGCGGGAACCACGAGCAGTACTTC.

This clonotype was seen more than once but under ten times. The chain joins TRBV6-2 or TRBV6-3 to TRBJ2-5, with TRBD2 as a possible D gene (5 bases). The germline gives CDR1 MNHEY, CDR2 SVGEGT. This CDR3 is 14 amino acids long. Trimming took off 5 bases at V and 6 bases at J, with 16 bases between the two ends. The CDR3 DNA is TGTGCCAGCAGTCACGGGGTCGAAGTGCAGACCCAGTACTTC. Its protein product is CASSHGVEVQTQYF.

This clonotype turned up a few times. The V gene is TRBV20-1, the J gene TRBJ2-5; tentatively, D is TRBD1 (6 bases). Germline assignment: CDR1 DFQATT and CDR2 SNEGSKA (reference sequence). Between the trimmed V and J ends, which lost 5 bases and 6 bases, there was a span of 19 bases. This CDR3 comprises 14 residues. Here the CDR3 reads CSAVRRFRGQTQYF. Here the CDR3 DNA reads TGCAGTGCTGTTAGACGGTTCAGGGGTCAGACCCAGTACTTC.

The gene calls are TRBV5-4 and TRBJ2-3; 8 nucleotides match TRBD2. The CDR3 consists of 15 residues. Germline assignment: CDR1 SGHNT and CDR2 YYREEE (reference sequence). V lost 3 bases, J lost 5 bases, and 8 bases stayed unmatched. The DNA for the CDR3 is TGTGCCAGCAGCTCCCGGACCGGGGGGGAAGATACGCAGTATTTT. It encodes CASSSRTGGEDTQYF.

This clonotype was seen a few times. V and J are TRBV10-3 and TRBJ1-6; 7 bases fit TRBD1. The CDR3 length is 14 residues. After removal of 6 bases from V and 5 bases from J, the junction contained 4 bases not matched to a gene. Per germline, CDR1 ENHRY and CDR2 SYGVKD. CDR3 in amino acids: CAIRPGQNNSPLHF. CDR3 nucleotides: TGTGCCATCAGGCCGGGACAGAATAATTCACCCCTCCACTTT.

The genes are TRBV24-1 and TRBJ2-7; 10 bases are shared with TRBD1. CDR3 size: 13 residues. V lost 9 bases and J lost 5; bases outside the gene matches: 6. Germline values: CDR1 KGHDR, CDR2 SFDVKD. CDR3: CATPGQGCDEQYF. Here the CDR3 DNA reads TGTGCCACCCCGGGACAGGGGTGCGACGAGCAGTACTTC.

The chain has TRBV29-1 and TRBJ2-5; possibly TRBD2 for D (6 bases). Trimming removed 3 bases from V and 4 bases from J, with 12 bases in between. This CDR3 contains 13 residues. Germline V gives CDR1 SQVTM, CDR2 ANQGSEA. The CDR3 loop is CSVDRGSGETQYF. CDR3 bases: TGCAGCGTTGACCGTGGTAGCGGAGAGACCCAGTACTTC.

This chain connects TRBV11-1 to TRBJ2-7, with D maybe TRBD2 (6 bases). The length of the CDR3 is 15 residues. Germline values: CDR1 SGHAT, CDR2 FQDESV (reference sequence). V lost 1 base and J 2 bases, leaving 12 bases between the germline ends. As DNA, the CDR3 is TGTGCCAGCAGCTTAGGAGGGACTTTCCCCTACGAGCAGTACTTC. The encoded protein is CASSLGGTFPYEQYF.

The CDR3 spells CASSLVAARVGEKLFF. DNA of the CDR3: TGTGCCAGCAGCTTGGTGGCAGCCCGAGTAGGTGAAAAACTGTTTTTT. This chain joins TRBV5-5 and TRBJ1-4, with D uncertain. The germline V gene has CDR1 SGHKS and CDR2 YYEKEE (reference sequence). This CDR3 spans 16 amino acids. Trimming shortened V by 0 bases and J by 7 bases, and 16 bases separated the two germline ends.

The V and J genes are TRBV7-6 and TRBJ2-5, with D possibly TRBD2 on 9 matching bases. CDR1 is SGHVS, CDR2 FNYEAQ, per germline. This CDR3 is built from 17 residues. Trimming removed 3 bases at V and 6 bases at J, with 23 bases between. The CDR3 DNA is TGTGCCAGCAGCTTGTCCAGGGGGCCAGCGGGAGGACAGACCCAGTACTTC. As protein: CASSLSRGPAGGQTQYF.

The rearrangement links TRBV21-1 to TRBJ1-5; TRBD1 is taken as the D call from the table, unchecked against the DNA. TRBV21-1 is a pseudogene segment. This CDR3 spans 14 amino acids. The CDR3, as DNA: TGTGCCAGCAGCAAAGGGACAGGGAATCAGCCCCAGCATTTT. Its protein product is CASSKGTGNQPQHF.

This clonotype turned up a few times. The gene calls are TRBV5-5 and TRBJ2-7; no clear D. In germline, CDR1 is SGHKS, CDR2 YYEKEE (reference sequence). The CDR3 consists of 15 residues. Between the trimmed V and J ends, which lost 0 bases and 3 bases, there was a span of 13 bases. The CDR3 sequence: CASSLDPEKGYEQYF. The CDR3 DNA is TGTGCCAGCAGCTTGGATCCCGAGAAAGGCTACGAGCAGTACTTC.